Below, 10 T cell receptor beta chains from the same sample are listed, as sequenced in a study of shared clonotypes between healthy human individuals. Sequencing used immunoSEQ multiplex PCR; TCRdb keeps in-frame clones, though not all of them. Among 550,000 to 800,000 clones, around 91% were seen once, and the ten largest hold about 34%. Sequencing was carried out using memory CD8+ T cells from PBMCs. The subset was: CD45RO+ cells pooled with CCR7-negative TemRA cells. The receptors here all came from a man aged 18 to 30 in good health. Some clones in this sample may be carry-over from other donors' samples.

This chain connects TRBV19 to TRBJ2-6; D is perhaps TRBD1 or TRBD2 (5 bases each). V shed 3 bases and J shed 3 bases, with 12 bases lying between them. The CDR3 is 16 residues long. Germline V gives CDR1 LNHDA, CDR2 SQIVND (reference sequence). CDR3 sequence: CASSINAGSGANVLTF. The CDR3 DNA reads TGTGCCAGTAGTATCAACGCAGGGAGTGGGGCCAACGTCCTGACTTTC. The full variable domain, completed using reference TRBV19 and TRBJ2-6, is DGGITQSPKYLFRKEGQNVTLSCEQNLNHDAMYWYRQDPGQGLRLIYYSQIVNDFQKGDIAEGYSVSREKKESFPLTVTSAQKNPTAFYLCASSINAGSGANVLTFGAGSRLTVL.

J is TRBJ2-5 and V is TRBV7-9; D assignment may be TRBD1 or TRBD2 (5 bases each). The CDR3 loop spans 14 amino acids. CDR1 and CDR2 from the germline V gene are SEHNR and FQNEAQ (reference sequence). Trimming left V 6 bases short and J 4 bases short, with 15 bases between. CDR3 nucleotide sequence: TGTGCCAGCAGTTGGGGACGGGGCCGAGAGACCCAGTACTTC. Translation: CASSWGRGRETQYF. Using reference TRBV7-9 and TRBJ2-5 for the parts outside the CDR3, the full variable domain is DTGVSQNPRHKITKRGQNVTFRCDPISEHNRLYWYRQTLGQGPEFLTYFQNEAQLEKSRLLSDRFSAERPKGSFSTLEIQRTEQGDSAMYLCASSWGRGRETQYFGPGTRLLVL.

This clone was recorded once. The chain recombines TRBV28 with TRBJ1-1; 7 bases match TRBD1. This CDR3 is built from 13 residues. V gave up 6 bases and J gave up 4 bases; unmatched junction bases: 5. Germline lookup yields CDR1 MDHEN and CDR2 SYDVKM. CDR3 in DNA: TGTGCCAGCAGACAGGGGTTGAGCACTGAAGCTTTCTTT. It codes for CASRQGLSTEAFF.

V is TRBV9 and J is TRBJ2-1, with 10 bases identical to TRBD2. This CDR3 is built from 15 residues. V was clipped by 4 bases and J by 6 bases; unmatched bases: 7. Per germline, CDR1 SGDLS and CDR2 YYNGEE. CDR3 coding DNA: TGTGCCAGCAGCCCCACCGGACTAGCGGTCAATGAGCAGTTCTTC. It is translated as CASSPTGLAVNEQFF.

The V and J genes are TRBV18 and TRBJ1-5; 8 bases match TRBD1. The CDR3 runs to 20 residues. The V segment lost 3 bases and the J segment 0 bases; nucleotides outside the gene matches: 16. From germline, CDR1 is KGHSH and CDR2 LQKENI. This CDR3 is CASSPELRGPRRYSNQPQHF. For the CDR3, the DNA is TGTGCCAGCTCACCTGAGCTCAGGGGGCCCCGACGTTATAGCAATCAGCCCCAGCATTTT. Full variable domain (missing parts from reference TRBV18 and TRBJ1-5): NAGVMQNPRHLVRRRGQEARLRCSPMKGHSHVYWYRQLPEEGLKFMVYLQKENIIDESGMPKERFSAEFPKEGPSILRIQQVVRGDSAAYFCASSPELRGPRRYSNQPQHFGDGTRLSIL.

The chain is built from TRBV28 and TRBJ1-3, with unresolved D. The CDR3 is 15 amino acids. Trimming took off 6 bases at V and 2 bases at J, with 14 bases between the two ends. Germline V gene lookup returns CDR1 MDHEN and CDR2 SYDVKM. CDR3 sequence: CASSPSPMTGNTIYF. CDR3 nucleotide sequence: TGTGCCAGCAGCCCCTCGCCTATGACTGGAAACACCATATATTTT.

This rearrangement joins TRBV14 to TRBJ2-3; D perhaps matches TRBD2 (6 bases). The CDR3 is made up of 15 amino acids. Trimming pared 1 base from V and 0 bases from J, leaving 8 bases between. The germline gives CDR1 SGHDN, CDR2 FVKESK. The CDR3 bases are TGTGCCAGCAGCCAAGTAGCGGCTAGCACAGATACGCAGTATTTT. This sequence encodes CASSQVAASTDTQYF. The variable domain in full, with the rest retrieved from reference TRBV14 and TRBJ2-3, is EAGVTQFPSHSVIEKGQTVTLRCDPISGHDNLYWYRRVMGKEIKFLLHFVKESKQDESGMPNNRFLAERTGGTYSTLKVQPAELEDSGVYFCASSQVAASTDTQYFGPGTRLTVL.

This rearrangement joins TRBV27 to TRBJ2-7; D is unresolved. Germline CDR1 is MNHEY and CDR2 is SMNVEV (reference sequence). The CDR3 is 13 amino acids. The V and J ends lost 5 bases and 0 bases respectively, with 8 bases between them. CDR3 loop: CASSQRISYEQYF. For the CDR3, the DNA is TGTGCCAGCAGTCAAAGAATCTCCTACGAGCAGTACTTC.

The chain employs TRBV5-5 and TRBJ1-5; D not certain. Germline V gives CDR1 SGHKS, CDR2 YYEKEE (reference sequence). The germline V and J ends were trimmed by 6 bases and 5 bases, with 18 bases remaining between them. The CDR3 loop spans 15 amino acids. The CDR3 sequence: CASNPPVNGYQPQHF. The CDR3 DNA is TGTGCCAGCAACCCGCCCGTTAACGGATATCAGCCCCAGCATTTT.

V is TRBV19 and J is TRBJ2-7, with 7 bases identical to TRBD1. After removal of 5 bases from V and 0 bases from J, the junction contained 10 bases not matched to a gene. Germline values: CDR1 LNHDA, CDR2 SQIVND (reference sequence). The CDR3 totals 16 residues. The CDR3 DNA reads TGTGCCAGTAGTGCGTCCCTAGACAGGGCCTCCTACGAGCAGTACTTC. This translates into CASSASLDRASYEQYF.